The entry that follows covers one T cell receptor beta chain sequence. Its target is unknown. The CDR3 totals 16 residues. V lost 3 bases, J lost 8 bases, and 20 bases lay in between. CDR1 MNHNS and CDR2 SASEGT come from the germline V gene. Using immunoSEQ multiplex PCR, the repertoire was profiled, and TCRdb retains in-frame clones only, with some absent. The data hold roughly 70,000 clones, with roughly nine tenths observed a single time. These data are taken from a study of T cells in localized non-small cell lung cancer. Study observations and caveats: Longer overall survival was associated with a higher density of T cells in the blood. Adjacent lung had a median around 50 of the 100 largest tumor clones. The tumor had only one region sequenced, so heterogeneity remains possible. Adjacent uninvolved lung had the highest clonality, suggesting focused antigen responses.

This TCR came from a male donor at least 60 years old with stage III squamous cell lung carcinoma. The specimen was peripheral blood, collected before any cancer treatment. This sequence joins TRBV6-1 and TRBJ1-5, with a weak D call TRBD1 (5 bases). The CDR3 DNA reads as TGTGCCAGCAGTGAGAAAGGCACAGGTGGAGGGAAGCCCCAGCATTTT. It yields the protein CASSEKGTGGGKPQHF.